The clone carrying this T cell receptor beta chain has just a few counts. What it recognizes is unknown. This CDR3 is built from 11 residues. CDR1 is SQVTM, CDR2 ANQGSEA, per germline. V was pared by 3 bases and J by 4 bases, with 6 bases between. All donors were Caucasian adults living in Nashville, Tennessee. These data originate in a study of shared clonotypes between healthy human individuals. Study-level points and caveats: It was the non-shared clonotypes that had lower generation probabilities than clonotypes shared by all four donors. A generally larger estimated richness was seen in naive subsets than in memory subsets.

In the original workflow: Sequence data from immunoSEQ were junction-only and lacked quality scores; consequently, filtering differed. Assay: immunoSEQ multiplex PCR; the TCRdb copy retains only in-frame clones and omits some. V and J calls and clone size are copied from that table; D and trimming were computed from the DNA. The sample lists about 2.4 million clones; over 85% were seen once. This receptor was taken from a man aged 18 to 29 in good health. Some clones in this sample may be carry-over from other donors' samples. The chain uses TRBV29-1 and TRBJ1-1; D may be TRBD1 (5 bases). The sequenced sample consisted of naive CD4+ T cells from PBMCs. Indicated subset: CD45RA+ positively selected. The CDR3 DNA reads as TGCAGCGTTGACCAGGGCACTGAAGCTTTCTTT. As protein: CSVDQGTEAFF.